Listed below are T cell receptor beta chains from one sample, sequenced in a study of blood T cell repertoires in COVID-19. Generated by immunoSEQ multiplex PCR, the TCRdb table keeps only in-frame clones and is missing some. Of about 300,000 clones detected, around 83% appear once; the ten largest clones hold roughly 1.1%. Sequenced input: peripheral blood. Receptor source: a woman aged 45-60 years with acute or convalescent COVID-19. The CDR3 runs from the conserved cysteine through the conserved F or W. A D gene is named only where the DNA matches it firmly. Clone size appears in some rows only: once, few, many, or a class for an expanded clone.

>once|TRBJ2-7|TRBD1|TRBV2
CASRWTGTPYEQYF
TGTGCCAGCAGATGGACAGGGACCCCCTACGAGCAGTACTTC
>NA|TRBJ2-7|NA|TRBV3-1/TRBV3-2
CASSQGGSDVNKQYF
TGTGCCAGCAGCCAAGGAGGTTCCGACGTAAATAAGCAGTACTTC
>NA|TRBJ2-3|NA|TRBV7-8
CASSLSLSSTDTQYF
TGTGCCAGCAGCCTTAGTCTGTCTAGCACAGATACGCAGTATTTT
>NA|TRBJ1-2|TRBD1|TRBV6-6
CASTEDRLLSYGYTF
TGTGCCAGCACCGAGGACAGGCTCCTCTCCTATGGCTACACCTTC
>once|TRBJ1-2|TRBD1|TRBV7-9
CASSPGGGQIGYTF
TGTGCCAGCAGTCCAGGGGGTGGCCAAATTGGCTACACCTTC
>NA|TRBJ1-1|TRBD1|TRBV12-3/TRBV12-4
CAGSRDRVGAFF
TGTGCCGGCAGTCGGGACAGGGTCGGAGCTTTCTTT
>once|TRBJ1-1|NA|TRBV5-1
CASRDAGLNTEAFF
TGCGCCAGCAGGGATGCGGGACTGAACACTGAAGCTTTCTTT
>NA|TRBJ1-5|TRBD1|TRBV29-1
CSVVGTGYNQPQHF
TGCAGCGTTGTAGGGACAGGCTACAATCAGCCCCAGCATTTT
>NA|TRBJ2-1|TRBD2|TRBV5-1
CASSEASGGTYGEQFF
TGCGCCAGCAGTGAAGCTAGCGGGGGGACTTACGGTGAGCAGTTCTTC
>NA|TRBJ2-1|NA|TRBV10-3
CAISESRPGGEQFF
TGTGCCATCAGTGAGTCCCGCCCCGGCGGGGAGCAGTTCTTC
>NA|TRBJ2-6|NA|TRBV7-9
CASSQLYSGANVLTF
TGTGCCAGCAGCCAGTTGTACTCTGGGGCCAACGTCCTGACTTTC
>once|TRBJ1-1|NA|TRBV24-1
CATCYGSTEAFF
TGTGCCACCTGTTACGGGAGCACTGAAGCTTTCTTT
>NA|TRBJ2-5|TRBD2|TRBV3-1/TRBV3-2
CASSQGFAAGGLLETQYF
TGTGCCAGCAGCCAAGGGTTTGCAGCGGGGGGGCTTCTTGAGACCCAGTACTTC
>NA|TRBJ2-2|TRBD1|TRBV3-1/TRBV3-2
CASSPTGRGINTGELFF
TGTGCCAGCAGCCCAACCGGCAGGGGGATTAACACCGGGGAGCTGTTTTTT
>NA|TRBJ2-2|TRBD1|TRBV4-3
CASSSQGFANTGELFF
TGCGCCAGCAGCTCACAGGGGTTCGCGAACACCGGGGAGCTGTTTTTT
>NA|TRBJ2-1|TRBD2|TRBV18
CASFASGYNEQFF
TGTGCCAGCTTCGCTAGCGGCTACAATGAGCAGTTCTTC
>few|TRBJ2-7|TRBD1|TRBV7-9
CASSWPDRGERYEQYF
TGTGCCAGCAGCTGGCCGGACAGGGGTGAGAGGTACGAGCAGTACTTC
>NA|TRBJ2-5|NA|TRBV5-1
CASSFLAGSETQYF
TGCGCCAGCAGCTTTCTAGCCGGGAGTGAGACCCAGTACTTC
>NA|TRBJ2-1|TRBD2|TRBV18
CASSPLMSGGGNEQFF
TGTGCCAGCTCACCCTTAATGAGCGGGGGAGGCAATGAGCAGTTCTTC
>NA|TRBJ1-4|NA|TRBV7-2
CASSTRGGASNEKLFF
TGTGCCAGCAGCACCCGTGGGGGGGCCAGTAATGAAAAACTGTTTTTT
>NA|TRBJ1-2|NA|TRBV6-5
CASSQGHGYTF
TGTGCCAGCAGTCAGGGCCATGGCTACACCTTC
>NA|TRBJ1-5|NA|TRBV19
CASSEGLQPQHF
TGTGCCAGTAGCGAGGGTTTGCAGCCCCAGCATTTT
>NA|TRBJ2-3|NA|TRBV11-2
CASSHPGLGTDTQYF
TGTGCCAGCAGTCATCCGGGACTCGGCACAGATACGCAGTATTTT
>NA|TRBJ2-1|NA|TRBV6-5
CATSSYNEQFF
TGTGCCACGAGCTCCTACAATGAGCAGTTCTTC
>NA|TRBJ2-7|TRBD2|TRBV19
CASSIGLTSGSSYEQYF
TGTGCCAGTAGCATTGGGCTGACTAGCGGGAGCTCCTACGAGCAGTACTTC
>NA|TRBJ2-7|NA|TRBV20-1
CSAGAQTGQYF
TGCAGTGCTGGCGCGCAGACGGGGCAGTACTTC
>NA|TRBJ1-6|NA|TRBV6-6
CASSLTGLLNSPLHF
TGTGCCAGCAGTCTCACAGGGCTTCTGAATTCACCCCTCCACTTT
>NA|TRBJ1-6|TRBD1|TRBV27
CASSSSTGTYNSPLHF
TGTGCCAGCAGTTCCTCGACAGGGACCTATAATTCACCCCTCCACTTT
>NA|TRBJ2-5|TRBD2|TRBV3-1/TRBV3-2
CASRRLAGKYQETQYF
TGTGCCAGCAGAAGACTAGCGGGGAAGTACCAAGAGACCCAGTACTTC
>NA|TRBJ2-3|NA|TRBV7-6
CASSAVIGRQDTQYF
TGTGCCAGCAGCGCCGTTATCGGCCGACAGGATACGCAGTATTTT
>NA|TRBJ1-6|NA|TRBV7-8
CASTQDPRTQGHNSPLHF
TGTGCCAGCACCCAAGACCCTCGCACACAGGGCCATAATTCACCCCTCCACTTT
>once|TRBJ2-2|NA|TRBV5-5
CASSLGSLLSRMNTGELFF
TGTGCCAGCAGCTTGGGCTCTTTGCTCAGTCGTATGAACACCGGGGAGCTGTTTTTT
>NA|TRBJ1-2|TRBD1|TRBV11-2
CASSLTRDRGLYGYTF
TGTGCCAGCAGCTTAACACGGGACAGGGGCCTCTATGGCTACACCTTC
>many|TRBJ1-6|TRBD1|TRBV2
CASRAGTEPSTSLHF
TGTGCCAGCAGGGCCGGGACAGAACCATCAACATCCCTCCACTTT
>NA|TRBJ2-7|NA|TRBV11-2
CASSFLAGTVLYEQYF
TGTGCCAGCAGCTTCCTCGCCGGGACTGTCTTATACGAGCAGTACTTC
>NA|TRBJ2-5|TRBD2|TRBV13
CASSPRDYQQETQYF
TGTGCCAGCAGCCCCCGGGACTATCAACAAGAGACCCAGTACTTC
>NA|TRBJ1-5|NA|TRBV27
CASSLKGAYYSNQPQHF
TGTGCCAGCAGTTTAAAAGGGGCATACTATAGCAATCAGCCCCAGCATTTT
>NA|TRBJ2-5|NA|TRBV19
CASSIGEETQYF
TGTGCCAGTAGTATAGGGGAGGAGACCCAGTACTTC